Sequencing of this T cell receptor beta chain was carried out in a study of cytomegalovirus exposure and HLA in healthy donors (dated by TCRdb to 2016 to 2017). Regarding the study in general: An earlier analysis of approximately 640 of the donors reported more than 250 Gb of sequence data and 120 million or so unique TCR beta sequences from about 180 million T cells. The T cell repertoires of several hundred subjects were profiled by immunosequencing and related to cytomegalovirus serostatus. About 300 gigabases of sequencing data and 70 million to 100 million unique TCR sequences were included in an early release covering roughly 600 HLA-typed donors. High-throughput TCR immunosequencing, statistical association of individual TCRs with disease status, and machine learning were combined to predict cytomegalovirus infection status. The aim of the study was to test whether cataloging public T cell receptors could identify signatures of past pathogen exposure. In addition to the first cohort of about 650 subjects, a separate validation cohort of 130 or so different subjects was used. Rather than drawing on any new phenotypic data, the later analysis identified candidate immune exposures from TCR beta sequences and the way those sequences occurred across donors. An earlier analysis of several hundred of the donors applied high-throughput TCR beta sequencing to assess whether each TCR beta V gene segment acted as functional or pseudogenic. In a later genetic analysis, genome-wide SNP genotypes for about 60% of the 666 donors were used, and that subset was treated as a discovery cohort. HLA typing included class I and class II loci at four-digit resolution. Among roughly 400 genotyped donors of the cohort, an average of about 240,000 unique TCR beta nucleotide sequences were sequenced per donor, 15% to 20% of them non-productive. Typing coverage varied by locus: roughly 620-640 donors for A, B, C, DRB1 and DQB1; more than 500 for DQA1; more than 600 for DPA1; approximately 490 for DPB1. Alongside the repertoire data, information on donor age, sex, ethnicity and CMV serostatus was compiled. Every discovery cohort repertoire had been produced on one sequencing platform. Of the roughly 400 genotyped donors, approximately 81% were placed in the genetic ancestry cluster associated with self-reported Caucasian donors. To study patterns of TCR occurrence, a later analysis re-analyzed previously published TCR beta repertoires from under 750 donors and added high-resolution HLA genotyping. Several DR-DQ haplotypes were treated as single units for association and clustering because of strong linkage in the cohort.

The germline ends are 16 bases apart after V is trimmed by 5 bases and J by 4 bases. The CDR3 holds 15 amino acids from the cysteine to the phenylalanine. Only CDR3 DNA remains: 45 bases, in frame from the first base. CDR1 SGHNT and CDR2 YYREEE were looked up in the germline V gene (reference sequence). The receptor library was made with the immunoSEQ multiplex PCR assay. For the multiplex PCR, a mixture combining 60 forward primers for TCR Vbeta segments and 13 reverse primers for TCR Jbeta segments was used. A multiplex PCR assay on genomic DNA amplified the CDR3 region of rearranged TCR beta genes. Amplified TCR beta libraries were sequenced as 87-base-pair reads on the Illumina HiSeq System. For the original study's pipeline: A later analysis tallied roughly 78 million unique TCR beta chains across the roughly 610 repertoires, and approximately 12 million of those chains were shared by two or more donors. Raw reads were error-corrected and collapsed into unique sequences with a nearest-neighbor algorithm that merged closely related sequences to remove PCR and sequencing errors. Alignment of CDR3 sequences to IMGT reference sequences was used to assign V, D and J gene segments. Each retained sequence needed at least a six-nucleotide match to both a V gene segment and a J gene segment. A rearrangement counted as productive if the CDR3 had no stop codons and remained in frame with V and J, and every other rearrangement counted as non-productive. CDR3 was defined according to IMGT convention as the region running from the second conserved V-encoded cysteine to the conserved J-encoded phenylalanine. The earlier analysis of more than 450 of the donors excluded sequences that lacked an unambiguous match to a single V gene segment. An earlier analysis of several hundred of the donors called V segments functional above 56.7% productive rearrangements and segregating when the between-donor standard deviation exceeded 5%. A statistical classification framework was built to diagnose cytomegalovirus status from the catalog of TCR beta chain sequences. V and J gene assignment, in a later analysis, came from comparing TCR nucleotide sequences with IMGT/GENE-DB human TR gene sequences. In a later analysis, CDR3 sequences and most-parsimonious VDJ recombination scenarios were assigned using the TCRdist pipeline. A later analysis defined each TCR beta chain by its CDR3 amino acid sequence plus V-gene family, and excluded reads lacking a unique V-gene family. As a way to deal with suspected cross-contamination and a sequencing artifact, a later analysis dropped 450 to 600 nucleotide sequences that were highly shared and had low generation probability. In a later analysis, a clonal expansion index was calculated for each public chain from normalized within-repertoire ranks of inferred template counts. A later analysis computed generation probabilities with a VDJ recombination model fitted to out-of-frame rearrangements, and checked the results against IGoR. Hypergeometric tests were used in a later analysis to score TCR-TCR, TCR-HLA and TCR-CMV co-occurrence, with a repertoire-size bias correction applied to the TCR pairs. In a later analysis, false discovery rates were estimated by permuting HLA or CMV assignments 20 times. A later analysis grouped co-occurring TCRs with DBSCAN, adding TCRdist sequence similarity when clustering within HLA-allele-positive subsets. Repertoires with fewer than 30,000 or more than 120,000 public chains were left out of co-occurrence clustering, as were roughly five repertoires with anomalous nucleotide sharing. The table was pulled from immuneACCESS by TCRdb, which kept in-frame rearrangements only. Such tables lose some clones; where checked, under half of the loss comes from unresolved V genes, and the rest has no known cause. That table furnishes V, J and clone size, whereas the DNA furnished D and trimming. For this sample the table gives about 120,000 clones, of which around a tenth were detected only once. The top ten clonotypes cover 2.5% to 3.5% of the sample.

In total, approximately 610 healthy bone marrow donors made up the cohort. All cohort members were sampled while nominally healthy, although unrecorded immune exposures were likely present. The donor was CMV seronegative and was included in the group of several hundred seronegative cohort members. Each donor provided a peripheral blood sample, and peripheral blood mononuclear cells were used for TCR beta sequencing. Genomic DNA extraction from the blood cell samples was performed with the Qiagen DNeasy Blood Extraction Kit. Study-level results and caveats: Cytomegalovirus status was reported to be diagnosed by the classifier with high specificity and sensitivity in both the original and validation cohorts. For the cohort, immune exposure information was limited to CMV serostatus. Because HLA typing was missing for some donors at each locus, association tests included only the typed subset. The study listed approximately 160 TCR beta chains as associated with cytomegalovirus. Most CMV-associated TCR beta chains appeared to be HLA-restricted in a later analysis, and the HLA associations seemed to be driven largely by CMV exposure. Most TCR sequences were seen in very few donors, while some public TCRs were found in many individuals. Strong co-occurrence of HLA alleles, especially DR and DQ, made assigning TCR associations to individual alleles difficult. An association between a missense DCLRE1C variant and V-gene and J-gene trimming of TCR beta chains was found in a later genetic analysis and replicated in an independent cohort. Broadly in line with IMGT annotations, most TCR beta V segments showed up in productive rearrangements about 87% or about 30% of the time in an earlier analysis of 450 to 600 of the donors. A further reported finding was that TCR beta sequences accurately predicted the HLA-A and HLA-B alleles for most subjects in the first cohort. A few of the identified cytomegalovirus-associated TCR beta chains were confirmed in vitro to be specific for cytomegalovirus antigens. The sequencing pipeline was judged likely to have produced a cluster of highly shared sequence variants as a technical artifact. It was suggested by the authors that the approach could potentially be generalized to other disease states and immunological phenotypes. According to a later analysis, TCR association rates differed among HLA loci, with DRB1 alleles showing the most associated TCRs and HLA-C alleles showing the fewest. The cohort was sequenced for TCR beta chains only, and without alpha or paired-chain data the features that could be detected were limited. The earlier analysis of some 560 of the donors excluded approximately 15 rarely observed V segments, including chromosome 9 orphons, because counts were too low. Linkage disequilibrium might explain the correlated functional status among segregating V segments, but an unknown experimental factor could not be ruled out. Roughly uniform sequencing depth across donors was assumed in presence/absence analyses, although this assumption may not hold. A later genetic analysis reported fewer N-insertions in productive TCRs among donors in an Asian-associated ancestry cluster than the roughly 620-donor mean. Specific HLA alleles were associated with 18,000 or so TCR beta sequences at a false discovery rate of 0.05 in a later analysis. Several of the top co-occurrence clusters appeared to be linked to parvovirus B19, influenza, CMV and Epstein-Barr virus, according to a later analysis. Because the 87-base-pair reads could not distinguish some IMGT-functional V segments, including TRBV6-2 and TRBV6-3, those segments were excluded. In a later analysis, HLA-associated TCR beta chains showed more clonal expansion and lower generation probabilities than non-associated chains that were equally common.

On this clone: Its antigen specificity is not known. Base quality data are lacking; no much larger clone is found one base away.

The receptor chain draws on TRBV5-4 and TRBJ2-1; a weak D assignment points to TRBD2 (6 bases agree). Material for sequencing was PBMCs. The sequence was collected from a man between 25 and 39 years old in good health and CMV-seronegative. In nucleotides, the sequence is TGTGCCAGCAGTGAGGCCGGAGGGGCTTACAATGAGCAGTTCTTC. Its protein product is CASSEAGGAYNEQFF.